These 22 T cell receptor beta chains were sequenced from one sample in a study of molecular identifiers for immune sequencing clone quantification. Each CDR3 protein gets one entry after TCRdb re-called the PCR reads with MiXCR. The sample has about 640,000 distinct CDR3 sequences, nearly 20% seen once; the top ten hold roughly 0.83%. Sequenced sample: naive CD8+ T cells from blood, with Jurkat cell RNA spiked in. As to subset: FACS-sorted CD8+CD4-CCR7+CD45RA+ naive T cells. The receptors originated from a human donor in good health. Some libraries in this study had Jurkat cell RNA spiked in.

Of note for this clonotype: This clone may be a read error of a much larger clone one base away. V usage is TRBV6-1 and J usage is TRBJ1-1; TRBD1 agrees at 9 bases. Trimming cost V 6 bases and J 7 bases; bases outside gene matches: 9. CDR3 length: 14 amino acids. Germline V gene data show CDR1 as MNHNS and CDR2 as SASEGT. In DNA form, the CDR3 reads TGTGCCAGCAGCGCCGGGACAGGGATTGATGAAGCTTTCTTT. Protein: CASSAGTGIDEAFF.

The gene calls are TRBV7-9 and TRBJ2-3; D could derive from TRBD1 or TRBD2 (6 bases each). Germline values: CDR1 SEHNR, CDR2 FQNEAQ (reference sequence). The CDR3 is made up of 15 amino acids. Trimming took off 4 bases at V and 9 bases at J, with 20 bases between the two ends. This chain's CDR3 is CASSSAYGGGETQYF. The CDR3 bases are TGTGCCAGCAGCTCTGCCTATGGAGGGGGAGAGACGCAGTATTTT.

In regard to this clonotype: Being one base from a much bigger clone, this may be a read error. J is TRBJ1-6 and V is TRBV4-1; no definite D call. Per germline, CDR1 MGHRA and CDR2 YSYEKL. CDR3 length: 14 residues. The CDR3 sequence is CASSIWTENSPLRF. CDR3 nucleotide sequence: TGCGCCAGCAGTATATGGACGGAGAATTCACCCCTCCGCTTT.

Of note for this clonotype: This could be a read error, since a much larger clone is one nucleotide away. The CDR3 nucleotides are TGTACCAGCAGCCAAGATTTATCACTAGCGGGTTACGAGCAGTACTTC. Protein: CTSSQDLSLAGYEQYF. The chain couples TRBV4-2 to TRBJ2-7, with 9 bases matching TRBD2. The CDR3 totals 16 residues. Germline V gene data show CDR1 as LGHNA and CDR2 as YNFKEQ.

Only a few counts were recorded for this clonotype. V and J are TRBV9 and TRBJ2-2, with D perhaps matching TRBD1 (5 bases). This CDR3 region has 15 residues. Germline loops: CDR1 SGDLS, CDR2 YYNGEE. V was clipped by 0 bases and J by 7 bases, with 13 bases between them. CDR3 in amino acids: CASSVVPLGDGELFF. The CDR3 coding sequence is TGTGCCAGCAGCGTAGTCCCTCTAGGGGACGGGGAGCTGTTTTTT. The full variable domain, with the rest looked up from reference TRBV9 and TRBJ2-2, is DSGVTQTPKHLITATGQRVTLRCSPRSGDLSVYWYQQSLDQGLQFLIQYYNGEERAKGNILERFSAQQFPDLHSELNLSSLELGDSALYFCASSVVPLGDGELFFGEGSRLTVL.

This clonotype was recorded many times. CDR3 sequence: CASSPIGTASTDTQYF. Here the CDR3 DNA reads TGTGCCAGCAGCCCTATCGGGACAGCTAGCACAGATACGCAGTATTTT. The chain employs TRBV7-2 and TRBJ2-3; 7 bases are a match to TRBD1. Trimming cost V 5 bases and J 0 bases; bases outside gene matches: 8. The CDR3 is 16 residues long. Germline V gene sequence: CDR1 SGHTA, CDR2 FQGNSA.

In regard to this clonotype: A much bigger clone sits one base away, suggesting this may be a read error. This chain uses TRBV2 with TRBJ2-5; perhaps TRBD1 as D (6 bases). Trimming left V 6 bases short and J 5 bases short, with 16 bases between. Germline V lookup: CDR1 SNHLY, CDR2 FYNNEI. CDR3 length equals 14 residues. The CDR3 DNA follows: TGTGCCAGCAGAGCACTGGGGGCCATGGAGACCCAGTACTTC. This gives the protein CASRALGAMETQYF.

There are a few counts of this clonotype. The gene calls are TRBV5-4 and TRBJ2-7; D uncertain. CDR3 length equals 15 residues. Germline V gives CDR1 SGHNT, CDR2 YYREEE (reference sequence). V gave up 0 bases and J gave up 0 bases, with 10 bases separating them. In DNA, the CDR3 is TGTGCCAGCAGCTTGGAAATAGCAGACTCCTACGAGCAGTACTTC. This codes for CASSLEIADSYEQYF.

The J gene is TRBJ2-1, the V gene TRBV6-1; D is undetermined. The CDR3 extends over 13 amino acids. V was trimmed by 8 bases and J by 0 bases, leaving 8 bases between them. Germline V gene lookup returns CDR1 MNHNS and CDR2 SASEGT. CDR3 protein: CASLADSYNEQFF. As DNA, the CDR3 is TGTGCCAGCCTTGCTGACTCCTACAATGAGCAGTTCTTC.

The genes are TRBV7-9 and TRBJ1-2; no definite D call. The germline V gene has CDR1 SEHNR and CDR2 FQNEAQ (reference sequence). This CDR3 comprises 12 residues. The V end lost 3 bases, the J end lost 9 bases, and 11 bases lay between the germline ends. This CDR3 is CASSLDHDSYTF. The CDR3 DNA is TGTGCCAGCAGCTTGGATCACGATAGCTACACCTTC.

For this clonotype: A much larger clone is a single base away; this may be a read error. V gene TRBV20-1 combines with J gene TRBJ2-1, with D possibly TRBD1 on 6 matching bases. This CDR3 region has 11 residues. In germline, CDR1 is DFQATT, CDR2 SNEGSKA (reference sequence). The CDR3: CSARRGNEQLF. CDR3 coding DNA: TGCAGTGCGAGAAGGGGGAATGAGCAGCTCTTC.

This chain connects TRBV27 to TRBJ2-2; D gene uncertain. CDR3 size: 12 residues. With 8 bases removed from V and 7 bases from J, the gap between germline ends came to 11 bases. Germline assignment: CDR1 MNHEY and CDR2 SMNVEV (reference sequence). CDR3 sequence (DNA): TGTGCCAGCGGGCACCCTGGCGGGGAGCTGTTTTTT. This codes for CASGHPGGELFF.

The sample holds a few counts of this clonotype. The rearrangement joins TRBV4-3 to TRBJ2-7; D gene ambiguous. V lost 0 bases and J lost 0, with 12 bases in between. This CDR3 region has 16 residues. Germline V gives CDR1 LGHNA, CDR2 YSLEER. The CDR3 sequence: CASSQEVASSSYEQYF. The CDR3 coding sequence is TGCGCCAGCAGCCAAGAAGTTGCCAGCAGCTCCTACGAGCAGTACTTC.

The table lists this clonotype with a few counts. This chain connects TRBV30 to TRBJ2-3, with 9 bases identical to TRBD1. Germline trimming cut 4 bases from V and 6 bases from J; bases unmatched to any gene: 8. Germline V gene sequence: CDR1 GTSNPN, CDR2 SVGIG (reference sequence). The CDR3 totals 14 residues. The CDR3 bases are TGTGCCTGGATGAACACAGGGGGCTACGATACGCAGTATTTT. This translates into CAWMNTGGYDTQYF.

This clonotype was observed at least ten times. The chain recombines TRBV29-1 with TRBJ2-4; 9 bases agree with TRBD1. V was pared by 6 bases and J by 9 bases, with 6 bases of the junction left unmatched. CDR3 length equals 12 residues. Germline CDR1 SQVTM, CDR2 ANQGSEA. This chain's CDR3 is CSVWTGDSIQYF. The CDR3 coding sequence is TGCAGCGTCTGGACAGGGGATTCCATTCAGTACTTC.

This clonotype was recorded many times. The chain is built from TRBV20-1 and TRBJ2-7, with D perhaps TRBD2 (5 bases). The CDR3 is made up of 11 amino acids. Germline V gene sequence: CDR1 DFQATT, CDR2 SNEGSKA (reference sequence). The V and J ends lost 3 bases and 9 bases respectively, with 12 bases between them. This chain's CDR3 is CSARDFDGQYF. The CDR3 DNA reads TGCAGTGCTAGGGACTTTGACGGGCAGTACTTC.

In this sample, this clonotype turned up many times. The V call is TRBV4-1, the J call TRBJ2-5; 9 bases match TRBD2. After removal of 3 bases from V and 1 base from J, the junction contained 3 bases not matched to a gene. CDR1 and CDR2 from the germline V gene are MGHRA and YSYEKL. This CDR3 contains 15 residues. The CDR3: CASSQTSGAQETQYF. The CDR3 coding sequence is TGCGCCAGCAGCCAGACTAGCGGAGCCCAAGAGACCCAGTACTTC.

The chain combines TRBV20-1 with TRBJ2-7, with TRBD2 matching over 11 bases. Germline CDR1 is DFQATT and CDR2 is SNEGSKA (reference sequence). The CDR3 runs 14 residues. The J segment lost 5 bases and the V segment lost 2 bases, leaving 5 bases of the junction unmatched. CDR3 amino acids: CSARNLAGGHEQYF. Written as DNA, the CDR3 is TGCAGTGCTAGAAATCTAGCGGGGGGCCACGAGCAGTACTTC.

This clonotype was detected many times. An end of the junction differs from the germline gene, which may be a read error. This chain links TRBV28 with TRBJ1-6; D is ambiguous. Per germline, CDR1 MDHEN and CDR2 SYDVKM. CDR3 size: 14 residues. The CDR3 coding sequence is TGTGCCAGCAGTGGGGTCAGAAATAATTCACCCCTCCGCTTT. Protein: CASSGVRNNSPLRF. Full variable domain (rest looked up from reference TRBV28 and TRBJ1-6): DVKVTQSSRYLVKRTGEKVFLECVQDMDHENMFWYRQDPGLGLRLIYFSYDVKMKEKGDIPEGYSVSREKKERFSLILESASTNQTSMYLCASSGVRNNSPLRFGNGTRLTVT.

In the case of this clonotype: Because the CDR3 is missing its conserved closing phenylalanine or tryptophan, this is likely a read error. The chain carries TRBV4-2 and TRBJ2-1, with D maybe TRBD1 (5 bases). Germline CDR1 and CDR2: LGHNA and YNFKEQ. The CDR3 has 17 amino acids. Trimming left V 0 bases short and J 2 bases short, with 14 bases between. CDR3 residues: CASSQDEGEVPYNEQFS. In nucleotides, the CDR3 is TGTGCCAGCAGCCAAGACGAAGGGGAAGTCCCCTACAATGAGCAGTTCTCC.

This clonotype has at least ten counts. The V and J genes are TRBV12-5 and TRBJ1-1; 10 bases agree with TRBD1. The CDR3 extends over 17 amino acids. V lost 3 bases, J lost 8 bases, and 15 bases stayed unmatched. In germline, CDR1 is LGHNT, CDR2 FRNRAP. CDR3 sequence: CASGFTRVTGQGPEAFF. The CDR3 DNA is TGTGCTAGTGGTTTTACCCGGGTAACGGGACAGGGGCCGGAAGCTTTCTTT.

About this clonotype: Relative to the germline gene, one junction end is altered; a read error may explain this. The chain recombines TRBV3-1 with TRBJ1-1, with D uncertain. The germline CDR1 and CDR2 sequences are LGHDT and YNNKEL (reference sequence). This CDR3 is 15 amino acids long. CDR3: CASSQDRLGNTEDFF. CDR3 nucleotide sequence: TGTGCCAGCAGCCAAGATCGTCTGGGAAACACTGAAGATTTCTTT.